Reported below is one T cell receptor (beta chain). The data derive from a study of blood T cell repertoires in COVID-19. Study-level information: Samples of COVID-19 (acute and convalescent) were obtained from the United States, Italy and Spain. PBMCs, B-cell-depleted T cells, or T cells provided the cDNA or gDNA that made up the material.

Original processing notes: The assay estimated nucleated cells by amplifying reference gene primers. Sequenced by immunoSEQ multiplex PCR; TCRdb stores in-frame clones only, minus some. V, J and clone size were drawn from that table, and D and trimming were deduced from the DNA. The sample shows 150,000 to 200,000 clones, about 88% of them seen only once. CDR3 length equals 12 residues. V was pared by 6 bases and J by 4 bases, with 9 bases between. The germline V gene encodes CDR1 MDHEN and CDR2 SYDVKM. This receptor was identified in a man aged 55 to 70 with acute or convalescent COVID-19. The sequencing input was peripheral blood. V is TRBV28 and J is TRBJ1-1; no reliable D call. DNA for the CDR3: TGTGCCAGCAGAAAGAGAGCCACTGAAGCTTTCTTT. Protein: CASRKRATEAFF. Using reference TRBV28 and TRBJ1-1 for the parts outside the CDR3, the full variable domain is DVKVTQSSRYLVKRTGEKVFLECVQDMDHENMFWYRQDPGLGLRLIYFSYDVKMKEKGDIPEGYSVSREKKERFSLILESASTNQTSMYLCASRKRATEAFFGQGTRLTVV.